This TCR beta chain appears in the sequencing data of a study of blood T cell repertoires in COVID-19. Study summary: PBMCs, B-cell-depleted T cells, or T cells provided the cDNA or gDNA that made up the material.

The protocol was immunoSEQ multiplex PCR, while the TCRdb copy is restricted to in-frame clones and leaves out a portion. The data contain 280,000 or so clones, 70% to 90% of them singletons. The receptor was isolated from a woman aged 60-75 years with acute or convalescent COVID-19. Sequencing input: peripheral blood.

The CDR3 loop reads CASSLSGQSNEKLFF. The CDR3 nucleotides read TGCGCCAGCAGCTTGTCGGGACAGAGTAATGAAAAACTGTTTTTT. The gene calls are TRBV5-1 and TRBJ1-4; 7 bases match TRBD1. This CDR3 has 15 amino acids. Per the germline V gene, CDR1 is SGHRS and CDR2 is YFSETQ. J gave up 4 bases and V 1 base, and 4 bases lay outside the gene matches.